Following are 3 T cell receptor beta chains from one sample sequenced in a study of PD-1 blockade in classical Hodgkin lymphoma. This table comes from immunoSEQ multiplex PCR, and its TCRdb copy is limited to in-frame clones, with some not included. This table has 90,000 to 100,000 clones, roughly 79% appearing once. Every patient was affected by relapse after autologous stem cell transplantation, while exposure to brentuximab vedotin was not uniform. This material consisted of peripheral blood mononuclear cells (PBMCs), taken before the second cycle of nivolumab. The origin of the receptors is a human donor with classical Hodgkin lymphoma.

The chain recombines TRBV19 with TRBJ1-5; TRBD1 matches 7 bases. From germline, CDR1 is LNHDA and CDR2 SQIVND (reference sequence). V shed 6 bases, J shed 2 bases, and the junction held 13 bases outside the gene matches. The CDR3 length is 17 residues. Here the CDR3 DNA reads TGTGCCAGTAGCACCCGGACAGGTTCGACGGGCAATCAGCCCCAGCATTTT. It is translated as CASSTRTGSTGNQPQHF.

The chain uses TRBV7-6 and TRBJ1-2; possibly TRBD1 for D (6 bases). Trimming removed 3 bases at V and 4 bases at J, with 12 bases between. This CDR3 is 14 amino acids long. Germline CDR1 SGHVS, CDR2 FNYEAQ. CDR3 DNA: TGTGCCAGCAGCTTGGGGGGCGCGGGCTATGGCTACACCTTC. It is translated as CASSLGGAGYGYTF.

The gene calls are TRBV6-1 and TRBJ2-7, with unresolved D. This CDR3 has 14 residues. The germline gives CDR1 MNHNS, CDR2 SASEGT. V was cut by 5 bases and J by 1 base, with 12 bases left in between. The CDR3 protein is CASSRPTGSYEQYF. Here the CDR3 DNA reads TGTGCCAGCAGTCGCCCGACTGGTTCCTACGAGCAGTACTTC.